The clone carrying this T cell receptor (beta chain) was counted between two and nine times. TCRdb itself ran the reads through MiXCR, one entry per CDR3 protein. The sample holds roughly 310,000 distinct CDR3 sequences, around a sixth seen once. From germline, CDR1 is LNHDA and CDR2 SQIVND (reference sequence). The V gene lost 3 bases and the J gene lost 7 bases, with 13 bases spanning the gap. The CDR3 is 14 amino acids. The data are from a study of T cell repertoires in cytomegalovirus infection. The sequenced material came from PBMCs. The clonotype was recovered from a human donor in good health (CMV status not recorded). Some clones in this sample may be carry-over from other donors' samples. The J gene is TRBJ1-5, the V gene TRBV19, with a weak D call TRBD1 (5 bases). The CDR3, as DNA: TGTGCCAGTAGTATTGGGGGAGTGAACCAGCCCCAGCATTTT. This sequence encodes CASSIGGVNQPQHF.